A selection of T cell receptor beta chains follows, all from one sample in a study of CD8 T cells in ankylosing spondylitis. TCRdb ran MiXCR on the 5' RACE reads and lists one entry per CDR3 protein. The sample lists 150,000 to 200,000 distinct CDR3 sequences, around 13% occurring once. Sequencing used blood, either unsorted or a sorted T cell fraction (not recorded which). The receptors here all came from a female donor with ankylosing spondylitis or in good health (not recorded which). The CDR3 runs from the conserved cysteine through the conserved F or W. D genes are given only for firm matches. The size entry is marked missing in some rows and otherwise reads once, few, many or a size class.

CSARGLILETEAFF,TGCAGTGCCCGAGGACTCATACTGGAAACTGAAGCTTTCTTT,TRBV20-1,14,-,many,TRBJ1-1
CASHTGSSYNEQFF,TGTGCCAGCCATACGGGAAGCTCCTACAATGAGCAGTTCTTC,TRBV12-3/TRBV12-4,14,-,few,TRBJ2-1
CASSLARGGYGYTF,TGCGCCAGCAGCTTGGCCCGAGGGGGGTACGGCTACACCTTC,TRBV5-1,14,-,few,TRBJ1-2
CSASAVAGGTQYF,TGCAGTGCTAGCGCTGTTGCAGGAGGGACCCAGTACTTC,TRBV20-1,13,-,-,TRBJ2-5
CASSLAPVGQMHNSPLHF,TGTGCCAGCAGCTTGGCCCCGGTGGGACAGATGCATAATTCACCCCTCCACTTT,TRBV5-5,18,TRBD1,many,TRBJ1-6
CASTPGSSTDTQYF,TGTGCCAGCACCCCGGGATCTAGCACAGATACGCAGTATTTT,TRBV9,14,-,few,TRBJ2-3
CASSPLTGQGRQPQHF,TGTGCCAGCAGCCCGTTGACGGGACAGGGAAGACAGCCCCAGCATTTT,TRBV7-6,16,TRBD1,-,TRBJ1-5
CATREGGRPFF,TGTGCTACCAGGGAGGGGGGTCGTCCTTTCTTT,TRBV12-5,11,-,-,TRBJ1-1
CASSSRGDTQYF,TGTGCCAGCAGCTCGCGCGGAGATACGCAGTATTTT,TRBV7-3,12,-,-,TRBJ2-3
CATETSGRYYNEQFF,TGTGCCACAGAGACTAGCGGGAGATACTACAATGAGCAGTTCTTC,TRBV15,15,TRBD2,many,TRBJ2-1
CASSFGGPQETQYF,TGCGCCAGCAGCTTCGGGGGGCCTCAAGAGACCCAGTACTTC,TRBV5-1,14,-,-,TRBJ2-5
CASSYFGRNPEFF,TGTGCCAGCTCCTATTTCGGGCGAAATCCCGAGTTCTTC,TRBV7-2,13,-,-,TRBJ2-1
CASSLVGGARNPPQHF,TGTGCCAGCAGCTTAGTGGGAGGGGCCCGCAATCCGCCCCAGCATTTT,TRBV7-9,16,-,-,TRBJ1-5
CASSLGGRGTDTQYF,TGTGCCAGCAGCTTAGGCGGGAGGGGCACAGATACGCAGTATTTT,TRBV7-2,15,TRBD2,many,TRBJ2-3
CASSQDQVAGRSYEQYF,TGTGCCAGCAGCCAAGATCAGGTAGCGGGTCGCTCCTACGAGCAGTACTTC,TRBV4-2,17,TRBD2,many,TRBJ2-7
CASSLLGIPYEQYF,TGTGCCAGCAGCTTACTCGGGATCCCCTACGAGCAGTACTTC,TRBV7-2,14,-,many,TRBJ2-7
CASSYPSSGGSTDTQYF,TGTGCCAGCAGTTATCCTTCCAGCGGAGGGAGCACAGATACGCAGTATTTT,TRBV6-5,17,-,many,TRBJ2-3
CASSQELQPTNTSTDTQYF,TGTGCCAGCAGCCAAGAACTCCAGCCGACTAATACTAGCACAGATACGCAGTATTTT,TRBV3-1,19,-,many,TRBJ2-3
CASSQDRINSYTF,TGTGCCAGCAGCCAGGATCGGATAAACAGCTACACCTTC,TRBV3-1,13,-,few,TRBJ1-2
CASSQDSSTGELFF,TGCGCCAGCAGCCAAGATTCAAGCACCGGGGAGCTGTTTTTT,TRBV4-3,14,-,few,TRBJ2-2
CASRSLSAEAFF,TGTGCCAGCAGGTCGTTGAGCGCTGAAGCTTTCTTT,TRBV12-3/TRBV12-4,12,-,many,TRBJ1-1
CASSLADWETTDTQYF,TGTGCCAGCAGCCTGGCGGACTGGGAAACAACAGATACGCAGTATTTT,TRBV5-6,16,-,-,TRBJ2-3
CASSLFRAEQYF,TGTGCCAGCAGCTTATTTAGGGCCGAGCAGTACTTC,TRBV7-2,12,-,-,TRBJ2-7
CSVGVGFLLNEQYF,TGCAGCGTTGGAGTAGGCTTTTTGTTGAACGAGCAGTACTTC,TRBV29-1,14,-,many,TRBJ2-7
CASSQRTANGYTF,TGTGCCAGCAGTCAAAGGACTGCCAATGGCTACACCTTC,TRBV12-3/TRBV12-4,13,-,few,TRBJ1-2
CASSFSGTPPYEQYF,TGTGCCAGCAGCTTTAGCGGAACCCCCCCCTACGAGCAGTACTTC,TRBV7-2,15,-,-,TRBJ2-7
CASQKEGLTYEQYF,TGTGCCAGCCAGAAGGAGGGGTTAACCTACGAGCAGTACTTC,TRBV12-3/TRBV12-4,14,-,many,TRBJ2-7
CASSLQGEKLFF,TGTGCCAGCAGTTTACAGGGGGAAAAACTGTTTTTT,TRBV2,12,TRBD1,many,TRBJ1-4
CASSPRQETGNEQFF,TGTGCCAGCTCACCGCGTCAGGAGACGGGGAATGAGCAGTTCTTC,TRBV18,15,-,-,TRBJ2-1
CASSYSIIGYNEQFF,TGTGCCAGCAGTTACTCGATAATAGGTTACAATGAGCAGTTCTTC,TRBV6-5,15,-,many,TRBJ2-1
CASSLDRQGVGEAFF,TGCGCCAGCAGCTTGGACCGACAGGGTGTGGGTGAAGCTTTCTTT,TRBV5-1,15,TRBD1,many,TRBJ1-1
CASSLGLDEKLFF,TGTGCCAGCAGCTTGGGGTTGGATGAAAAACTGTTTTTT,TRBV7-9,13,-,many,TRBJ1-4
CATSDASGSSDTQYF,TGTGCCACCAGTGATGCTAGCGGGAGTTCAGATACGCAGTATTTT,TRBV24-1,15,TRBD2,many,TRBJ2-3
CASSSLGTSGKSYEQYF,TGTGCCAGCAGTTCCCTAGGGACTAGCGGGAAGAGCTACGAGCAGTACTTC,TRBV6-2/TRBV6-3,17,TRBD2,many,TRBJ2-7
CASSPLTLVGTEAFF,TGTGCCAGCAGTCCATTGACGTTGGTGGGCACTGAAGCTTTCTTT,TRBV6-2/TRBV6-3,15,-,many,TRBJ1-1
CASSPARAYLTDTQYF,TGTGCCAGCAGCCCGGCGCGAGCGTACCTCACAGATACGCAGTATTTT,TRBV12-3/TRBV12-4,16,-,many,TRBJ2-3
CASSHDRRATEAFF,TGTGCCAGCAGCCACGACAGGCGAGCCACTGAAGCTTTCTTT,TRBV3-1,14,-,many,TRBJ1-1
CSARSPVTRNEQFF,TGCAGTGCTAGAAGCCCCGTTACCAGGAATGAGCAGTTCTTC,TRBV20-1,14,-,many,TRBJ2-1
CASSFSTVTRSYEQYF,TGTGCCAGTAGTTTCTCCACGGTGACTCGCTCCTACGAGCAGTACTTC,TRBV6-2/TRBV6-3,16,-,-,TRBJ2-7
CSVDGVADTQYF,TGCAGCGTTGACGGAGTGGCAGATACGCAGTATTTT,TRBV29-1,12,-,many,TRBJ2-3
CASSLVTGSEAFF,TGTGCCAGCAGCTTAGTAACAGGGTCCGAAGCTTTCTTT,TRBV7-2,13,-,few,TRBJ1-1
CASSSSVPFEQYF,TGTGCCAGCAGCTCCTCGGTTCCGTTCGAGCAGTACTTC,TRBV7-9,13,-,many,TRBJ2-7
CASSQDLVRVGGGQRTEAFF,TGCGCCAGCAGCCAAGATCTCGTCAGGGTTGGGGGGGGTCAGAGGACTGAAGCTTTCTTT,TRBV4-1,20,-,-,TRBJ1-1
CASSLRVADTQYF,TGTGCCAGCAGCTTACGTGTGGCAGATACGCAGTATTTT,TRBV7-3,13,-,few,TRBJ2-3
CASSRGPEQFF,TGTGCCAGCAGTAGGGGCCCTGAGCAGTTCTTC,TRBV14,11,-,many,TRBJ2-1